Listed below are T cell receptor beta chains from one sample, sequenced in a study of blood T cell repertoires in COVID-19. The repertoire was sequenced with immunoSEQ multiplex PCR; TCRdb's copy has only in-frame clones and lacks some. Of around 250,000 clones in the sample, 85% to 90% were seen once. Sequenced input: peripheral blood. All receptors derive from a woman in her 70s with active or convalescent COVID-19. CDR3s include the opening cysteine and the closing phenylalanine or tryptophan. D genes are given only for firm matches. Size is stated for part of the rows, as once, few or many counts, or as a class when the clone is expanded.

NA | TRBJ2-5 | TRBV18 | NA | CASSPPNPSLREETQYF | TGTGCCAGCTCACCACCGAATCCTAGTCTGCGGGAAGAGACCCAGTACTTC
TRBD1 | TRBJ2-1 | TRBV7-2 | once | CASSATGGKGNEQFF | TGTGCCAGCAGCGCGACAGGGGGGAAGGGCAATGAGCAGTTCTTC
TRBD2 | TRBJ2-3 | TRBV6-5 | NA | CASSYAGGGAGDTQYF | TGTGCCAGCAGTTACGCTGGCGGGGGGGCCGGAGATACGCAGTATTTT
TRBD1 | TRBJ1-1 | TRBV2 | NA | CASRETGEAFF | TGTGCCAGCAGAGAGACAGGGGAAGCTTTCTTT
NA | TRBJ1-5 | TRBV29-1 | NA | CSFKVSTDSNQPQHF | TGCAGCTTCAAGGTATCGACAGATAGCAATCAGCCCCAGCATTTT
TRBD1 | TRBJ1-5 | TRBV19 | NA | CASRTGGWSNQPQHF | TGTGCCAGTAGGACAGGGGGCTGGAGCAATCAGCCCCAGCATTTT
NA | TRBJ1-2 | TRBV25-1 | NA | CASSVAGMNGYTF | TGTGCCAGCAGTGTGGCAGGGATGAATGGCTACACCTTC
TRBD1 | TRBJ1-2 | TRBV19 | NA | CASTSSDRGRGYTF | TGTGCCAGTACCTCCTCTGACAGGGGTCGGGGCTACACCTTC
NA | TRBJ1-2 | TRBV12-3/TRBV12-4 | NA | CASSFYRGYTF | TGTGCCAGCAGTTTCTATCGTGGCTACACCTTC
TRBD2 | TRBJ2-1 | TRBV5-4 | NA | CASSSRGGDSYNEQFF | TGTGCCAGCAGCTCACGGGGGGGGGACTCCTACAATGAGCAGTTCTTC